The clone carrying this T cell receptor beta chain was detected once. This sample stems from a study of blood T cell repertoires in COVID-19. Study at large: In each case, the material was cDNA or gDNA derived from T cells, B-cell-depleted T cells, or PBMCs.

The CDR3 runs to 16 residues. The V segment lost 2 bases and the J segment 2 bases; nucleotides outside the gene matches: 6. Germline V lookup: CDR1 ENHRY, CDR2 SYGVKD. TCRdb's table, derived via immunoSEQ multiplex PCR, lists solely in-frame clones and lacks some. The table records about 70,000 clones, around 87% of them present only once. This TCR derives from a human donor in a cohort sampled during active COVID-19. The J gene is TRBJ1-5, the V gene TRBV10-3; TRBD1 agrees at 7 bases. Sequencing used peripheral blood. CDR3 residues: CAISEPTGDGNQPQHF. The CDR3 nucleotides read TGTGCCATCAGTGAGCCTACAGGGGACGGCAATCAGCCCCAGCATTTT.